This T cell receptor beta chain was profiled in a study of lung T cells in sarcoidosis with Löfgren's syndrome. After removal of 2 bases from V and 6 bases from J, the junction contained 6 bases not matched to a gene. This CDR3 spans 15 amino acids. Germline-derived CDR1 and CDR2 are MNHNY and SVGAGI (reference sequence). TCRdb reanalysed the reads using MiXCR and keeps one entry per CDR3 protein. The table lists 9,300 or so distinct CDR3 sequences, just under 20% of them singletons. This clonotype was seen many times. Sequenced sample: CD4+ T cells from bronchoalveolar lavage. The chain is built from TRBV6-6 and TRBJ2-3, with 9 nucleotides matching TRBD2. The source is a human donor with sarcoidosis (Löfgren's syndrome or another form), or a control subject (not recorded which). CDR3 coding DNA: TGTGCCAGCAGTTACATCGCGGGGGGGAGGGATACGCAGTATTTT. Its protein is CASSYIAGGRDTQYF.